Listed below are T cell receptor beta chains from one sample, sequenced in a study of cytomegalovirus exposure and HLA in healthy donors. Measured with immunoSEQ multiplex PCR; TCRdb has only the in-frame clones, and not every one. The top ten clones hold around 2.3% of a sample with about 200,000 clones, about 82% of them seen once. The sequencing input was PBMCs. These receptors all stem from a woman in her fifties or sixties in good health and CMV-seronegative. The CDR3 runs from the conserved cysteine through the conserved F or W. Fields, in order: V gene, D gene, J gene, clone size, CDR3 DNA, CDR3 protein. The D gene is left open where the match is weak. Rows give clone size only sometimes, using once, few, many, or a class for an expanded clone.

v_gene: TRBV18; d_gene: .; j_gene: TRBJ2-1; abundance: .; CDR3nt: TGTGCCAGCTCACCAGTCGGTTACAATGAGCAGTTCTTC; CDR3aa: CASSPVGYNEQFF
v_gene: TRBV7-6; d_gene: TRBD1; j_gene: TRBJ2-7; abundance: .; CDR3nt: TGTGCCAACACTCCTAAACAGGACAGGCTAAATTTC; CDR3aa: CANTPKQDRLNF
v_gene: TRBV6-6; d_gene: .; j_gene: TRBJ2-3; abundance: few; CDR3nt: TGTGCCAGCAGCTTGGGGAGCTCAAGCACAGATACGCAGTATTTT; CDR3aa: CASSLGSSSTDTQYF
v_gene: TRBV6-5; d_gene: TRBD1; j_gene: TRBJ1-2; abundance: .; CDR3nt: TGTGCCAGCAGTTACGGGGACAGCTATGGCTACACCTTC; CDR3aa: CASSYGDSYGYTF
v_gene: TRBV2; d_gene: .; j_gene: TRBJ2-3; abundance: .; CDR3nt: TGTGCCAGCAGTGATTGGGGGAGGACAGATACGCAGTATTTT; CDR3aa: CASSDWGRTDTQYF
v_gene: TRBV2; d_gene: .; j_gene: TRBJ2-1; abundance: .; CDR3nt: TGTGCCAGCAGTGACGGGGACTTCTACAATGAGCAGTTCTTC; CDR3aa: CASSDGDFYNEQFF
v_gene: TRBV29-1; d_gene: TRBD2; j_gene: TRBJ2-1; abundance: .; CDR3nt: TGCAGCGTTGAGGCTAGGACTAGAAGGGGACTCTACAATGAGCAGTTCTTC; CDR3aa: CSVEARTRRGLYNEQFF
v_gene: TRBV18; d_gene: TRBD1; j_gene: TRBJ2-7; abundance: few; CDR3nt: TGTGCCAGCTCACGGGGACAGGGATCCTACGAGCAGTACTTC; CDR3aa: CASSRGQGSYEQYF
v_gene: TRBV7-2; d_gene: .; j_gene: TRBJ2-7; abundance: .; CDR3nt: TGTGCCAGCAGCCAAGGGGTAACCTACGAGCAGTACTTC; CDR3aa: CASSQGVTYEQYF
v_gene: TRBV28; d_gene: .; j_gene: TRBJ2-7; abundance: .; CDR3nt: TGTGCCAGCAGGCGCGACCGGGTCACCTACGAGCAGTACTTC; CDR3aa: CASRRDRVTYEQYF
v_gene: TRBV7-2; d_gene: .; j_gene: TRBJ1-5; abundance: .; CDR3nt: TGTGCCAGCAGGTCCAATTCGGGGCAGCCCCAGCATTTT; CDR3aa: CASRSNSGQPQHF
v_gene: TRBV7-2; d_gene: .; j_gene: TRBJ1-5; abundance: .; CDR3nt: TGTGCCAGCAGCTTAAACAGGGGCAATCAGCCCCAGCATTTT; CDR3aa: CASSLNRGNQPQHF
v_gene: TRBV4-1; d_gene: .; j_gene: TRBJ2-3; abundance: .; CDR3nt: TGCGCCAGCAGCCAAGATCTGACAGTGGGTACAGATACGCAGTATTTT; CDR3aa: CASSQDLTVGTDTQYF
v_gene: TRBV29-1; d_gene: .; j_gene: TRBJ2-3; abundance: .; CDR3nt: TGCAGCGTTGAAGATCTTGAGGGTGCCTTAAGCACAGATACGCAGTATTTT; CDR3aa: CSVEDLEGALSTDTQYF
v_gene: TRBV6-1; d_gene: .; j_gene: TRBJ2-1; abundance: few; CDR3nt: TGTGCCAGCAGTACAAGCCCAGGAAGGATGAATGAGCAGTTCTTC; CDR3aa: CASSTSPGRMNEQFF
v_gene: TRBV2; d_gene: TRBD1; j_gene: TRBJ1-5; abundance: .; CDR3nt: TGTGCCAGCAGTGAGATCTCAGGGGGATCGGAGCCCCAGCATTTT; CDR3aa: CASSEISGGSEPQHF
v_gene: TRBV7-8; d_gene: TRBD2; j_gene: TRBJ2-1; abundance: once; CDR3nt: TGTGCCAGCAGCTTAGCGCGGGTAGCGGGAGGGCCCAACAATGAGCAGTTCTTC; CDR3aa: CASSLARVAGGPNNEQFF
v_gene: TRBV4-3; d_gene: TRBD1; j_gene: TRBJ2-7; abundance: .; CDR3nt: TGCGCCAGCAGCCAATGGGGAGGGACAGGGGCCTACGAGCAGTACTTC; CDR3aa: CASSQWGGTGAYEQYF
v_gene: TRBV7-9; d_gene: TRBD1; j_gene: TRBJ1-1; abundance: .; CDR3nt: TGTGCCAGCAGCTTACTTCAGGGGGCGACTGAAGCTTTCTTT; CDR3aa: CASSLLQGATEAFF
v_gene: TRBV7-9; d_gene: .; j_gene: TRBJ1-2; abundance: .; CDR3nt: TGTGCCAGCAGCTCAACACTTAACTACGCCTTC; CDR3aa: CASSSTLNYAF
v_gene: TRBV15; d_gene: TRBD1; j_gene: TRBJ1-6; abundance: once; CDR3nt: TGTGCCACCAGCGGATCCGGGACAGGGTATTCACCCCTCCACTTT; CDR3aa: CATSGSGTGYSPLHF
v_gene: TRBV4-3; d_gene: TRBD1; j_gene: TRBJ1-2; abundance: few; CDR3nt: TGCGCCAGCAGGACCGGGACAGGGGCGCGAGACTATGGCTACACCTTC; CDR3aa: CASRTGTGARDYGYTF
v_gene: TRBV29-1; d_gene: .; j_gene: TRBJ1-1; abundance: .; CDR3nt: TGCAGCACGTGGGGACCGGGAGTTGAAGCTTTCTTT; CDR3aa: CSTWGPGVEAFF
v_gene: TRBV7-3; d_gene: TRBD2; j_gene: TRBJ2-2; abundance: .; CDR3nt: TGTGCCAGCAGCTTGATGGTAGCGGGCAGAACCGGGGAGCTGTTTTTT; CDR3aa: CASSLMVAGRTGELFF
v_gene: TRBV5-6; d_gene: TRBD1; j_gene: TRBJ2-3; abundance: .; CDR3nt: TGTGCCAGCAGCTTGGGCAGGGGGTTCACAGATACGCAGTATTTT; CDR3aa: CASSLGRGFTDTQYF
v_gene: TRBV30; d_gene: .; j_gene: TRBJ1-3; abundance: few; CDR3nt: TGTGCCTGGGGTACAGGGATCACTGGAAACACCATATATTTT; CDR3aa: CAWGTGITGNTIYF
v_gene: TRBV15; d_gene: .; j_gene: TRBJ2-3; abundance: .; CDR3nt: TGTGCCACCAGCAGAGATCTGAGCGCTCGCACAGATACGCAGTATTTT; CDR3aa: CATSRDLSARTDTQYF
v_gene: TRBV28; d_gene: TRBD1; j_gene: TRBJ1-5; abundance: .; CDR3nt: TGTGCCAGCAGGCCCCGGACAGGAGGAGATCAGCCCCAGCATTTT; CDR3aa: CASRPRTGGDQPQHF
v_gene: TRBV4-3; d_gene: .; j_gene: TRBJ1-4; abundance: .; CDR3nt: TGCGCCAGCAGCCAAGTGCGGGGGGTTCTGAATGAAAAACTGTTTTTT; CDR3aa: CASSQVRGVLNEKLFF
v_gene: TRBV21-1; d_gene: .; j_gene: TRBJ1-2; abundance: .; CDR3nt: TGTGCCACCGCAGTTGGTGAGCGGTATGGCTACACCTTC; CDR3aa: CATAVGERYGYTF
v_gene: TRBV29-1; d_gene: .; j_gene: TRBJ2-1; abundance: once; CDR3nt: TGCAGCGTTGAGAGTAGCGGTCTGGCGGTTGAGCAGTTCTTC; CDR3aa: CSVESSGLAVEQFF
v_gene: TRBV10-3; d_gene: TRBD1; j_gene: TRBJ1-1; abundance: .; CDR3nt: TGTGCCATCAGTGTTGACAGGGGGCTGTCGTGGAACACTGAAGCTTTCTTT; CDR3aa: CAISVDRGLSWNTEAFF
v_gene: TRBV5-8; d_gene: TRBD1; j_gene: TRBJ2-5; abundance: few; CDR3nt: TGTGCCAGCAGCTCACAGGGGGCAGGAGGGGAGACCCAGTACTTC; CDR3aa: CASSSQGAGGETQYF
v_gene: TRBV7-9; d_gene: .; j_gene: TRBJ2-7; abundance: .; CDR3nt: TGTGCCAGCAGCCCGGACAGTCTTTTCGACGAGCAGTACTTC; CDR3aa: CASSPDSLFDEQYF
v_gene: TRBV15; d_gene: .; j_gene: TRBJ2-7; abundance: once; CDR3nt: TGTGCCACCAGCAGAGATCTCTCGACAGGTTACGAGCAGTACTTC; CDR3aa: CATSRDLSTGYEQYF
v_gene: TRBV6-6; d_gene: .; j_gene: TRBJ1-4; abundance: once; CDR3nt: TGTGCCAGCAGAGACAATCCCATAGGTGAAAAACTGTTTTTT; CDR3aa: CASRDNPIGEKLFF
v_gene: TRBV19; d_gene: .; j_gene: TRBJ1-6; abundance: .; CDR3nt: TGTGCCAGTAGTTCCCGTGCGGGGCAGTTTAATTCACCCCTCCACTTT; CDR3aa: CASSSRAGQFNSPLHF
v_gene: TRBV6-1; d_gene: .; j_gene: TRBJ2-7; abundance: .; CDR3nt: TGTGCCAGCAGTGAAGTCAACTCTTGGTCCTACGAGCAGTACTTC; CDR3aa: CASSEVNSWSYEQYF
v_gene: TRBV6-4; d_gene: .; j_gene: TRBJ1-2; abundance: .; CDR3nt: TGTGCCAGCAGTTCTCTTTTCAGTCCGACAGAGATCTATGGCTACACCTTC; CDR3aa: CASSSLFSPTEIYGYTF